The 26 T cell receptor beta chains below were found in one sample sequenced in a study of STAT5B mutations in CD4+ large granular lymphocyte leukemia. Clones were sequenced by immunoSEQ multiplex PCR, and TCRdb holds only the in-frame ones, with some missing. The sample holds about 8,200 clones, around 92% seen once. Sequencing input: PBMCs. The receptors stem from a woman in her sixties or seventies with CD4+ T-cell large granular lymphocyte leukemia.

As for this clone: Relative to the germline gene, one junction end is altered; a read error may explain this. The chain joins TRBV6-5 to TRBJ1-5; D is uncertain. This CDR3 contains 14 residues. Germline V lookup: CDR1 MNHEY, CDR2 SVGAGI. This CDR3 is CASSRHVSSQPQHF. Written as DNA, the CDR3 is TGTGCCAGCAGCCGACATGTAAGCAGTCAGCCCCAGCATTTT.

This clone has only a few counts. This chain joins TRBV11-3 and TRBJ2-7; D perhaps matches TRBD2 (5 bases). Germline CDR1 reads SGHNT; CDR2 reads YENEEA. Trimming stripped 5 bases from V and 3 bases from J, with 11 bases between. The CDR3 extends over 13 amino acids. The CDR3 is CASSTRVVYEQYF. For the CDR3, the DNA is TGTGCCAGCAGCACGAGGGTTGTCTACGAGCAGTACTTC.

CDR3 loop: CASSPGLPSYEQYF. CDR3 nucleotides: TGTGCCAGCTCCCCAGGGTTACCCTCCTACGAGCAGTACTTC. The chain combines TRBV18 with TRBJ2-7, with D perhaps matching TRBD1 (5 bases). The V end lost 6 bases, the J end lost 0 bases, and 12 bases lay between the germline ends. Germline-derived CDR1 and CDR2 are KGHSH and LQKENI. The CDR3 is 14 amino acids.

The chain couples TRBV5-1 to TRBJ1-4, with TRBD1 as a possible D gene (5 bases). V lost 0 bases, J lost 8 bases, and 14 bases lay in between. Germline V gene sequence: CDR1 SGHRS, CDR2 YFSETQ. The CDR3 contains 15 residues. The CDR3 DNA follows: TGCGCCAGCAGCTTGGAAGGGGTAATTGGGGAAAAACTGTTTTTT. Protein product: CASSLEGVIGEKLFF.

The chain joins TRBV5-1 to TRBJ2-6; 10 bases align to TRBD2. Germline V gene lookup returns CDR1 SGHRS and CDR2 YFSETQ. The CDR3 spans 17 residues. With V trimmed by 4 bases and J by 5 bases, 9 bases remained unmatched. The CDR3 loop reads CASSLGLAALRANVLTF. CDR3 DNA: TGCGCCAGCAGCCTCGGACTAGCGGCGTTGCGGGCCAACGTCCTGACTTTC.

The genes are TRBV4-3 and TRBJ1-2; perhaps TRBD1 as D (6 bases). This CDR3 region has 15 residues. Deletions cut 0 bases from V and 7 bases from J, with 15 bases between. CDR1 and CDR2 from the germline V gene are LGHNA and YSLEER. The CDR3 region is CASSQDWGGSGGYTF. CDR3 coding DNA: TGCGCCAGCAGCCAAGATTGGGGGGGCTCGGGTGGCTACACCTTC.

CDR3 in DNA: TGTGCCAGTACCCTCGGACAAGTGAACACTGAAGCTTTCTTT. Protein: CASTLGQVNTEAFF. The V call is TRBV19, the J call TRBJ1-1; tentatively, D is TRBD1 (5 bases). V lost 7 bases to trimming and J lost 0 bases, with 12 bases between them. This CDR3 has 14 amino acids. Germline values: CDR1 LNHDA, CDR2 SQIVND (reference sequence).

The chain carries TRBV5-5 and TRBJ2-5, with TRBD2 matching over 8 bases. The CDR3 is 17 residues long. CDR1 is SGHKS, CDR2 YYEKEE, per germline (reference sequence). The J segment lost 8 bases and the V segment lost 0 bases, leaving 15 bases of the junction unmatched. CDR3 loop: CASSLAASGGPHRTQYF. In DNA form, the CDR3 reads TGTGCCAGCAGCTTGGCAGCCAGCGGGGGTCCCCACCGTACCCAGTACTTC.

J is TRBJ2-1 and V is TRBV5-1; 7 bases map to TRBD1. V was pared by 0 bases and J by 8 bases, with 11 bases of the junction left unmatched. The CDR3 sequence is 16 residues long. Germline CDR1 and CDR2: SGHRS and YFSETQ. The CDR3 spells CASSLEGASYRDEQFF. DNA for the CDR3: TGCGCCAGCAGCTTGGAGGGGGCGAGTTACCGGGATGAGCAGTTCTTC.

This clone was counted a single time. The V gene is TRBV2, the J gene TRBJ2-3; 10 positions agree with TRBD2. The CDR3 contains 15 residues. V was pared by 6 bases and J by 1 base, with 4 bases of the junction left unmatched. Germline CDR1 and CDR2: SNHLY and FYNNEI. The CDR3 here is CASRGGLAGTDTQYF. In DNA form, the CDR3 reads TGTGCCAGCAGGGGAGGACTAGCGGGCACAGATACGCAGTATTTT.

This chain links TRBV7-2 with TRBJ2-7; 11 bases match TRBD1. The length of the CDR3 is 16 residues. Trimming at V came to 5 bases and at J to 4 bases, leaving 10 bases not matched to a gene. Per germline, CDR1 SGHTA and CDR2 FQGNSA. Here the CDR3 reads CASSRYGTGGSYEQYF. CDR3 bases: TGTGCCAGCAGCCGATACGGGACAGGGGGTTCATACGAGCAGTACTTC.

The chain carries TRBV7-3 and TRBJ2-1, with D possibly being TRBD1 (6 bases). The CDR3 has 15 amino acids. Germline CDR1 is SGHTA and CDR2 is FQGTGA. Trimming pared 0 bases from V and 4 bases from J, leaving 10 bases between. CDR3 in DNA: TGTGCCAGCAGCTTAACCCAGGGGACATACAATGAGCAGTTCTTC. It is translated as CASSLTQGTYNEQFF.

The CDR3 DNA reads TGTGCCAGCAGCTCCCTGTTTCGGAGCTCCTACAATGAGCAGTTCTTC. Its translation: CASSSLFRSSYNEQFF. This chain links TRBV7-6 with TRBJ2-1; D gene uncertain. The CDR3 sequence is 16 residues long. The V gene lost 4 bases and the J gene lost 0 bases, with 13 bases spanning the gap. CDR1 SGHVS and CDR2 FNYEAQ come from the germline V gene.

This clone appeared once. The chain uses TRBV6-5 and TRBJ1-4, with D possibly TRBD1 on 5 matching bases. In germline, CDR1 is MNHEY, CDR2 SVGAGI. Trimming stripped 6 bases from V and 3 bases from J, with 14 bases between. There are 15 residues in the CDR3. CDR3: CASSRQHASNEKLFF. CDR3 in DNA: TGTGCCAGCAGCCGACAGCACGCGTCTAATGAAAAACTGTTTTTT.

This chain connects TRBV6-1 to TRBJ1-2; 10 bases agree with TRBD1. Per germline, CDR1 MNHNS and CDR2 SASEGT. V lost 3 bases to trimming and J lost 3 bases; unmatched junction nucleotides: 4. The CDR3 loop spans 15 amino acids. CDR3 sequence: CASSDPTGGDYGYTF. The CDR3 nucleotides are TGTGCCAGCAGTGATCCGACAGGGGGCGACTATGGCTACACCTTC.

The chain joins TRBV30 to TRBJ2-1; 9 bases are shared with TRBD2. The junction had 10 bases not matched to a gene; V was cut back by 3 bases and J by 7 bases. The germline gives CDR1 GTSNPN, CDR2 SVGIG (reference sequence). This CDR3 comprises 15 residues. The CDR3 DNA sequence: TGTGCCTGGAGCAGTAGCGGGGGCATTAGGAATGAGCAGTTCTTC. Protein: CAWSSSGGIRNEQFF.

V is TRBV6-1 and J is TRBJ1-1, with D maybe TRBD1 (6 bases). Trimming cost V 6 bases and J 2 bases, with 10 bases left between them. The germline gives CDR1 MNHNS, CDR2 SASEGT. The CDR3 covers 13 residues. The CDR3 DNA reads TGTGCCAGCAGACTCAGGGGTAACACTGAAGCTTTCTTT. It specifies CASRLRGNTEAFF.

The CDR3 protein is CASSPPPWGMNTEAFF. Here the CDR3 DNA reads TGTGCCAGCTCACCACCGCCTTGGGGGATGAACACTGAAGCTTTCTTT. The chain has TRBV18 and TRBJ1-1, with TRBD1 as a possible D gene (5 bases). The germline V gene encodes CDR1 KGHSH and CDR2 LQKENI. The CDR3 runs 16 residues. V shed 0 bases and J shed 0 bases, with 11 bases lying between them. The full variable domain, completed using reference TRBV18 and TRBJ1-1, is NAGVMQNPRHLVRRRGQEARLRCSPMKGHSHVYWYRQLPEEGLKFMVYLQKENIIDESGMPKERFSAEFPKEGPSILRIQQVVRGDSAAYFCASSPPPWGMNTEAFFGQGTRLTVV.

This clone was seen once. The chain is built from TRBV5-4 and TRBJ1-6; D perhaps matches TRBD1 (6 bases). The CDR3 runs to 15 residues. V gave up 0 bases and J gave up 8 bases, with 12 bases separating them. Germline CDR1 and CDR2: SGHNT and YYREEE (reference sequence). The CDR3 nucleotides are TGTGCCAGCAGCTTGGTTCCCAGGGGTGATTCACCCCTCCACTTT. Translation: CASSLVPRGDSPLHF.

The rearrangement joins TRBV5-1 to TRBJ2-7; 8 bases are shared with TRBD1. Looked up from germline, CDR1 is SGHRS and CDR2 is YFSETQ. The CDR3 spans 15 residues. Losses at the gene ends were 0 bases for V and 5 bases for J; bases not matched to a gene: 7. The CDR3 is CASSLGPGGLDEQYF. CDR3 nucleotides: TGCGCCAGCAGCTTGGGGCCAGGGGGCCTCGACGAGCAGTACTTC.

The V call is TRBV13, the J call TRBJ1-4; D is uncertain. V lost 4 bases, J lost 8 bases, and 14 bases lay in between. Germline loops: CDR1 PRHDT, CDR2 FYEKMQ (reference sequence). The CDR3 loop spans 14 amino acids. The CDR3: CASSSRQVGEKLFF. CDR3 nucleotide sequence: TGTGCCAGCAGCTCCCGGCAGGTGGGCGAAAAACTGTTTTTT.

The chain combines TRBV9 with TRBJ1-2; D remains unclear. Germline V lookup: CDR1 SGDLS, CDR2 YYNGEE. V was shortened by 4 bases and J by 5 bases, with 18 bases between the two germline ends. CDR3 size: 15 residues. This CDR3 reads CASSRTQDGRYGYTF. Here the CDR3 DNA reads TGTGCCAGCAGCCGAACCCAGGACGGACGGTATGGCTACACCTTC.

This clone was seen a single time. The V and J genes are TRBV11-2 and TRBJ2-2, with D maybe TRBD2 (7 bases). Trimming stripped 3 bases from V and 3 bases from J, with 20 bases between. Germline loops: CDR1 SGHAT, CDR2 FQNNGV. The CDR3 sequence is 18 residues long. This chain's CDR3 is CASSLGQWRGRDTGELFF. CDR3 sequence (DNA): TGTGCCAGCAGCTTGGGCCAATGGCGGGGGCGGGACACCGGGGAGCTGTTTTTT.

This clone was seen a few times. The V gene is TRBV2, the J gene TRBJ1-5, with D uncertain. V was clipped by 2 bases and J by 4 bases, with 6 bases between them. The CDR3 is 13 amino acids. From germline, CDR1 is SNHLY and CDR2 FYNNEI. In DNA, the CDR3 is TGTGCCAGCAGTGAAATAGGAAATCAGCCCCAGCATTTT. Translating gives CASSEIGNQPQHF.

The J gene is TRBJ2-2, the V gene TRBV19, with 9 positions matching TRBD1. Germline assignment: CDR1 LNHDA and CDR2 SQIVND (reference sequence). The CDR3 covers 16 residues. With V trimmed by 4 bases and J by 2 bases, 5 bases remained unmatched. The CDR3 coding sequence is TGTGCCAGTAGTAGGCGGACAGGGGAAAACACCGGGGAGCTGTTTTTT. It yields the protein CASSRRTGENTGELFF.

This clone was counted only a few times. The chain joins TRBV10-3 to TRBJ1-1; 8 bases agree with TRBD1. V lost 6 bases to trimming and J lost 3 bases; unmatched junction nucleotides: 6. This CDR3 comprises 14 residues. Per the germline V gene, CDR1 is ENHRY and CDR2 is SYGVKD. CDR3 residues: CAIRNRQGHTEAFF. As DNA, the CDR3 is TGTGCCATCAGAAACCGACAGGGGCACACTGAAGCTTTCTTT.